A single sample is the source of the 30 T cell receptor beta chains below, sequenced in a study of T-cell reconstitution after alpha-beta-depleted transplantation in children. Preparation of the TCRbeta library involved a method that used unique molecular identifiers. Using its own MiXCR run on the PCR reads, TCRdb lists one record per CDR3 protein. The sample lists a few hundred thousand distinct CDR3 sequences; 18% were seen once. Sequences were derived from PBMCs from the stem cell graft donor, sampled from the stem cell graft. These receptors were taken from a human donor who donated a stem cell graft to a child with acute lymphoblastic leukemia.

This clonotype was counted a few times. The rearrangement links TRBV7-3 to TRBJ2-3, with D possibly matching TRBD1 (7 bases). This CDR3 comprises 17 residues. Per the germline V gene, CDR1 is SGHTA and CDR2 is FQGTGA. V was cut by 2 bases and J by 4 bases, with 19 bases left in between. CDR3 region: CASSLQGGRGDADTQYF. The CDR3 nucleotides read TGTGCCAGCAGCTTACAGGGGGGACGCGGGGATGCAGATACGCAGTATTTT.

This clonotype was counted only a few times. The chain employs TRBV5-1 and TRBJ2-1; D possibly corresponds to TRBD2 (5 bases). Trimming left V 1 base short and J 3 bases short, with 11 bases between. The CDR3 has 15 residues. Germline CDR1 SGHRS, CDR2 YFSETQ. The CDR3 DNA reads as TGCGCCAGCAGCTTGTTAGCGAAAGACTACAATGAGCAGTTCTTC. Amino acid sequence: CASSLLAKDYNEQFF.

The V gene is TRBV6-5, the J gene TRBJ1-5; D is unresolved. Germline lookup yields CDR1 MNHEY and CDR2 SVGAGI. The CDR3 covers 14 residues. V was shortened by 2 bases and J by 3 bases, with 8 bases between the two germline ends. The CDR3 protein is CASSYEAFNQPQHF. In DNA, the CDR3 is TGTGCCAGCAGTTACGAGGCCTTCAATCAGCCCCAGCATTTT.

The chain is built from TRBV27 and TRBJ2-5; tentatively, D is TRBD2 (6 bases). The CDR3 is 15 residues long. CDR1 and CDR2 (germline): MNHEY, SMNVEV (reference sequence). Trimming cost V 0 bases and J 2 bases, with 10 bases left between them. CDR3 nucleotide sequence: TGTGCCAGCAGTTTATCGGGGGGACGGCAAGAGACCCAGTACTTC. Translating it yields CASSLSGGRQETQYF.

The rearrangement uses TRBV13 and TRBJ1-2, with a possible D match to TRBD1 (5 bases). The CDR3 consists of 17 residues. V was clipped by 0 bases and J by 4 bases, with 18 bases between them. Per germline, CDR1 PRHDT and CDR2 FYEKMQ (reference sequence). In DNA, the CDR3 is TGTGCCAGCAGCTTAGGCCCGGTCAGGGCCCAAGGCTATGGCTACACCTTC. It encodes CASSLGPVRAQGYGYTF.

This clonotype has a handful of counts. V is TRBV12-3 or TRBV12-4 and J is TRBJ1-5; 8 nucleotides agree with TRBD1. V shed 2 bases and J 11 bases; nucleotides not matched to a gene: 17. The CDR3 loop spans 17 amino acids. In DNA form, the CDR3 reads TGTGCCAGCAGTTTAAGGGCAGGGGGCGCGCGACGGCAGTCCCAGCATTTT. This gives the protein CASSLRAGGARRQSQHF.

The CDR3 sequence: CASSQEGVAGGRETQYF. CDR3 sequence (DNA): TGTGCCAGCAGCCAAGAAGGAGTAGCGGGAGGGCGAGAGACCCAGTACTTC. V and J are TRBV3-1 and TRBJ2-5, with 11 bases fitting TRBD2. V shed 0 bases, J shed 4 bases, and the junction held 7 bases outside the gene matches. Germline V gene lookup returns CDR1 LGHDT and CDR2 YNNKEL (reference sequence). The length of the CDR3 is 17 residues.

V is TRBV7-9 and J is TRBJ2-7; D is unresolved. Germline V gene data show CDR1 as SEHNR and CDR2 as FQNEAQ (reference sequence). V lost 1 base, J lost 6 bases, and 16 bases lay in between. The CDR3 is 15 amino acids. This CDR3 is CASSLESANLREQYF. The CDR3 coding sequence is TGTGCCAGCAGCTTAGAGTCTGCGAATCTCCGCGAGCAGTACTTC.

This clonotype was seen a handful of times. The rearrangement uses TRBV6-1 and TRBJ2-2; TRBD2 aligns across 13 bases. CDR1 and CDR2 from the germline V gene are MNHNS and SASEGT. The CDR3 is made up of 15 amino acids. V lost 6 bases and J lost 6; bases outside the gene matches: 4. The CDR3 nucleotides are TGTGCCAGCAGCAGGACTAGCGGGAGTGCCGGGGAGCTGTTTTTT. It translates to CASSRTSGSAGELFF.

The genes are TRBV29-1 and TRBJ2-1, with D perhaps TRBD1 (6 bases). V was shortened by 7 bases and J by 5 bases, with 9 bases between the two germline ends. The CDR3 has 11 residues. The germline V gene has CDR1 SQVTM and CDR2 ANQGSEA. In DNA form, the CDR3 reads TGCAGCGGGACAGTTCACAATGAGCAGTTCTTC. It translates to CSGTVHNEQFF.

This clonotype was detected a few times. The V call is TRBV5-1, the J call TRBJ2-7; D gene uncertain. CDR1 SGHRS and CDR2 YFSETQ come from the germline V gene. The CDR3 contains 13 residues. The ends were cut back, 0 bases at V and 6 bases at J, with 10 bases in the middle. The CDR3 DNA reads as TGCGCCAGCAGCTTGGATAGGGTAGGCGAGCAGTACTTC. This codes for CASSLDRVGEQYF.

This clonotype showed up just a few times. The chain couples TRBV18 to TRBJ2-1, with D maybe TRBD2 (5 bases). The CDR3 is 16 residues long. The V end lost 3 bases, the J end lost 0 bases, and 12 bases lay between the germline ends. The germline CDR1 and CDR2 sequences are KGHSH and LQKENI. CDR3 coding DNA: TGTGCCAGCTCACCTTCTAACGGGATCTCCTACAATGAGCAGTTCTTC. Encoded protein: CASSPSNGISYNEQFF.

V and J are TRBV27 and TRBJ2-1; D call uncertain. Germline V gene sequence: CDR1 MNHEY, CDR2 SMNVEV (reference sequence). V lost 6 bases and J 0 bases, leaving 9 bases between the germline ends. The CDR3 has 14 amino acids. The CDR3 spells CASSTPSSYNEQFF. DNA for the CDR3: TGTGCCAGCAGCACGCCCAGCTCCTACAATGAGCAGTTCTTC.

This clonotype was found a few times. V gene TRBV11-1 combines with J gene TRBJ2-1; 11 bases map to TRBD2. Germline loops: CDR1 SGHAT, CDR2 FQDESV (reference sequence). Trimming removed 5 bases from V and 4 bases from J; junction bases left unmatched: 19. This CDR3 region has 20 residues. The CDR3 nucleotides are TGTGCCAGCAGCGCGGGGACTAGCGGTGACACCCCTCGATGGTACAATGAGCAGTTCTTC. Translating gives CASSAGTSGDTPRWYNEQFF.

This clonotype came up a few times. V is TRBV27 and J is TRBJ1-1; no reliable D call. CDR3 length equals 12 residues. V was shortened by 5 bases and J by 8 bases, with 12 bases between the two germline ends. The germline CDR1 and CDR2 sequences are MNHEY and SMNVEV (reference sequence). The CDR3 DNA reads TGTGCCAGCAGTACGGGGAGCGCAGAAGCTTTCTTT. Encoded protein: CASSTGSAEAFF.

This chain connects TRBV5-1 to TRBJ2-5, with D possibly called TRBD1 or TRBD2 (6 bases each). The germline V gene encodes CDR1 SGHRS and CDR2 YFSETQ. V lost 4 bases and J 0 bases, leaving 13 bases between the germline ends. This CDR3 has 15 amino acids. This CDR3 is CASSPRGRDQETQYF. The CDR3 DNA reads TGCGCCAGCAGCCCACGGGGGCGGGACCAAGAGACCCAGTACTTC.

The CDR3 region has the DNA TGTGCCAGCAGTGACGCCTCAGGGGAATATAATGAAAAACTGTTTTTT. Its translation: CASSDASGEYNEKLFF. The chain is built from TRBV6-1 and TRBJ1-4; a weak D match, TRBD1 (6 bases). This CDR3 region has 16 residues. Trimming shortened V by 3 bases and J by 4 bases, and 15 bases separated the two germline ends. Per germline, CDR1 MNHNS and CDR2 SASEGT.

This clonotype appeared a few times. The chain is built from TRBV29-1 and TRBJ2-1, with D unclear. Germline CDR1 SQVTM, CDR2 ANQGSEA. CDR3 length: 13 amino acids. Between the trimmed V and J ends, which lost 2 bases and 10 bases, there was a span of 15 bases. The CDR3 DNA follows: TGCAGCGTTGAAAGAGAACACTTACCCGAGCAGTTCTTC. It encodes CSVEREHLPEQFF.

This clonotype was counted between two and nine times. The rearrangement joins TRBV12-3 or TRBV12-4 to TRBJ2-7; D is possibly TRBD2 (6 bases). The V end lost 3 bases, the J end lost 0 bases, and 12 bases lay between the germline ends. The CDR3 is 15 residues long. CDR3 region: CASSFAGLSSYEQYF. The CDR3 coding sequence is TGTGCCAGCAGTTTTGCCGGACTAAGCTCCTACGAGCAGTACTTC.

The V call is TRBV10-3, the J call TRBJ2-7; 15 positions match TRBD2. Unmatched junction bases numbered 11, after V lost 7 bases and J lost 1 base. CDR1 is ENHRY and CDR2 is SYGVKD in the germline V gene. The CDR3 totals 18 residues. The CDR3 here is CAIKAGGLAGGKSYEQYF. The CDR3 DNA sequence: TGTGCCATCAAGGCCGGGGGACTAGCGGGAGGAAAATCCTACGAGCAGTACTTC.

This clonotype turned up a few times. The chain links TRBV5-1 to TRBJ2-1; TRBD1 or TRBD2 may be the D gene (5 bases each). V shed 1 base and J shed 5 bases, with 10 bases lying between them. Germline assignment: CDR1 SGHRS and CDR2 YFSETQ. The CDR3 has 14 residues. In DNA, the CDR3 is TGCGCCAGCAGCTTGTTATCGGGACACAATGAGCAGTTCTTC. It is translated as CASSLLSGHNEQFF.

This clonotype was observed a handful of times. This chain links TRBV29-1 with TRBJ2-3, with 10 nucleotides matching TRBD2. The CDR3 is 14 amino acids. The germline V gene encodes CDR1 SQVTM and CDR2 ANQGSEA. The J segment lost 6 bases and the V segment lost 6 bases, leaving 9 bases of the junction unmatched. The CDR3 region has the DNA TGCAGCGTCCCCAGCGGGGGGGCGGCCGATACGCAGTATTTT. This encodes CSVPSGGAADTQYF.

The J gene is TRBJ2-5, the V gene TRBV25-1; TRBD2 matches at 11 bases. CDR3 length: 16 amino acids. Trimming took 1 base from V and 5 from J; bases not matched to a gene: 6. Germline values: CDR1 MGHDK, CDR2 SYGVNS. Here the CDR3 DNA reads TGTGCCAGCAGTGAATCCGGGACTAGCGGCGGGGAGACCCAGTACTTC. This encodes CASSESGTSGGETQYF. The full variable domain, in which reference TRBV25-1 and TRBJ2-5 provide the parts outside the CDR3, is EADIYQTPRYLVIGTGKKITLECSQTMGHDKMYWYQQDPGMELHLIHYSYGVNSTEKGDLSSESTVSRIRTEHFPLTLESARPSHTSQYLCASSESGTSGGETQYFGPGTRLLVL.

This chain joins TRBV20-1 and TRBJ1-3; D call uncertain. The CDR3 has 16 amino acids. CDR1 DFQATT and CDR2 SNEGSKA come from the germline V gene (reference sequence). V was clipped by 2 bases and J by 1 base, with 15 bases between them. CDR3 bases: TGCAGTGCTAGATCCGCAGGTTCTATGTCTGGAAACACCATATATTTT. Translated: CSARSAGSMSGNTIYF.

This clonotype was seen more than once but under ten times. This chain links TRBV10-3 with TRBJ2-1, with TRBD2 matching over 8 bases. Germline V CDR1 and CDR2: ENHRY, SYGVKD. Trimming took 0 bases from V and 9 from J; bases not matched to a gene: 16. This CDR3 is built from 18 residues. The CDR3 coding sequence is TGTGCCATCAGTGAGTCTAGCGGGGTGGTCTCCTACCGGGGTGAGCAGTTCTTC. It codes for CAISESSGVVSYRGEQFF.

J is TRBJ1-2 and V is TRBV20-1, with TRBD1 matching over 12 bases. Trimming at V came to 5 bases and at J to 4 bases, leaving 8 bases not matched to a gene. CDR1 and CDR2 (germline): DFQATT, SNEGSKA (reference sequence). The CDR3 has 15 amino acids. The chain's CDR3 is CSAAGQGATGYGYTF. The CDR3 DNA follows: TGCAGTGCTGCGGGACAGGGGGCCACCGGCTATGGCTACACCTTC.

In this sample, this clonotype turned up a few times. This sequence joins TRBV20-1 and TRBJ2-5; 9 positions match TRBD2. V dropped 5 bases and J dropped 4; count of bases not matched to a gene: 8. This CDR3 is built from 14 residues. CDR1 and CDR2 (germline): DFQATT, SNEGSKA (reference sequence). The CDR3 loop reads CSASMTSGSETQYF. As DNA, the CDR3 is TGCAGTGCTTCGATGACTAGCGGATCAGAGACCCAGTACTTC.

A few counts support this clonotype. The chain couples TRBV5-1 to TRBJ2-3; no clear D gene. The CDR3 is made up of 12 amino acids. Germline V gene sequence: CDR1 SGHRS, CDR2 YFSETQ. V was shortened by 4 bases and J by 8 bases, with 11 bases between the two germline ends. The CDR3 protein is CASSRAYSTQYF. The CDR3 nucleotides read TGCGCCAGCAGCAGGGCTTACAGTACGCAGTATTTT.

The chain recombines TRBV20-1 with TRBJ2-7; 12 nucleotides align to TRBD2. The CDR3 is 17 residues long. J was trimmed by 4 bases and V by 1 base; bases with no gene match: 11. The V gene's germline CDR1 is DFQATT and CDR2 SNEGSKA (reference sequence). CDR3 region: CSARVGTSGPVLYEQYF. CDR3 coding DNA: TGCAGTGCTAGAGTCGGGACTAGCGGGCCCGTTCTGTACGAGCAGTACTTC.

This sequence joins TRBV25-1 and TRBJ1-2; the D is unclear. Per germline, CDR1 MGHDK and CDR2 SYGVNS. The V gene lost 8 bases and the J gene lost 0 bases, with 4 bases spanning the gap. There are 11 residues in the CDR3. This CDR3 reads CASLANYGYTF. Here the CDR3 DNA reads TGTGCCAGCTTAGCTAACTATGGCTACACCTTC.